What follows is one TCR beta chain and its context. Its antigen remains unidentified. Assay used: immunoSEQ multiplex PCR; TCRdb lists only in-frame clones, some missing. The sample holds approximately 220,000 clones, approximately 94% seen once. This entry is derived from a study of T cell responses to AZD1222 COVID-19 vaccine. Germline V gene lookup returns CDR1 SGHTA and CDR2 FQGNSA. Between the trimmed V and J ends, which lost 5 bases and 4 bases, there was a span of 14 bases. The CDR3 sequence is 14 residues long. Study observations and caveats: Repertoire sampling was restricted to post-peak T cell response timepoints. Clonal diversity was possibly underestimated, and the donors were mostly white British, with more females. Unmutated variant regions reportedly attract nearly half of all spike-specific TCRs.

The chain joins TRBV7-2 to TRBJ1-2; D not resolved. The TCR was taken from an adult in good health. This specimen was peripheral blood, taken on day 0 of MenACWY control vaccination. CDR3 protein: CASSPMTDIYGYTF. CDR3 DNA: TGTGCCAGCAGCCCGATGACCGATATCTATGGCTACACCTTC.